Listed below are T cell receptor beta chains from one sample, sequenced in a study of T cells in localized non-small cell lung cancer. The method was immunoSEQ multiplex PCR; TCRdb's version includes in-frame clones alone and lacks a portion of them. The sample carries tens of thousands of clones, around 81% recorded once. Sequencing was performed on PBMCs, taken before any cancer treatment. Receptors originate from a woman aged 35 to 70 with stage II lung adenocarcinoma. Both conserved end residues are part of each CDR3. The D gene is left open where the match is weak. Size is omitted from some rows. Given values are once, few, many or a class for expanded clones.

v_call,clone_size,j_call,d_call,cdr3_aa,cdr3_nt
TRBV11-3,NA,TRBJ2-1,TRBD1,CASSYTGAGSYNEQFF,TGTGCCAGCAGCTACACAGGGGCCGGCTCCTACAATGAGCAGTTCTTC
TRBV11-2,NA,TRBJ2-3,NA,CASSLRGLFTDTQYF,TGTGCCAGCAGCTTAAGGGGTCTGTTCACAGATACGCAGTATTTT
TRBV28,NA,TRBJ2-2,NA,CASSFRLELFF,TGTGCCAGCAGTTTTCGATTGGAGCTGTTTTTT
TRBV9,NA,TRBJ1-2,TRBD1,CASSVEDRGYGYTF,TGTGCCAGCAGCGTAGAGGACAGGGGGTATGGCTACACCTTC
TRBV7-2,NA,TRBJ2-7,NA,CASADAGREQYF,TGTGCCAGCGCCGACGCGGGGCGTGAGCAGTACTTC
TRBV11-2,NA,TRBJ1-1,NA,CASSPLPNTEAFF,TGTGCCAGCAGCCCCTTGCCGAACACTGAAGCTTTCTTT
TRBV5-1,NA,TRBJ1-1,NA,CASSINTNTEAFF,TGCGCCAGCAGCATTAACACGAACACTGAAGCTTTCTTT
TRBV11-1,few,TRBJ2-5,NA,CASRLGTVETQYF,TGTGCCAGCAGGCTAGGGACGGTCGAGACCCAGTACTTC
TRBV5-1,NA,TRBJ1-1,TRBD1,CASSLQGQGAFF,TGCGCCAGCAGCCTTCAGGGACAGGGAGCTTTCTTT
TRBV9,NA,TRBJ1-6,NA,CASSDPGPSPLHF,TGTGCCAGCAGCGACCCCGGGCCTTCACCCCTCCACTTT
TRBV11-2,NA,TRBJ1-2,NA,CASTRDNRAIVGTF,TGTGCCAGCACCCGCGATAACCGGGCAATCGTTGGCACCTTC
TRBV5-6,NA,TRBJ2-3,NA,CASSTGFSDTQYF,TGTGCCAGCAGCACAGGGTTCTCGGATACGCAGTATTTT
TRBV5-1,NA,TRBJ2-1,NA,CASSGGRTANEQFF,TGCGCCAGCAGCGGTGGAAGAACGGCCAATGAGCAGTTCTTC
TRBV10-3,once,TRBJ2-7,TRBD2,CAISDLAGAGGEQYF,TGTGCCATCAGTGACCTAGCGGGAGCCGGAGGTGAGCAGTACTTC
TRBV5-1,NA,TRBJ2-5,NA,CASSREPRETQYF,TGCGCCAGCAGTAGGGAACCAAGGGAGACCCAGTACTTC
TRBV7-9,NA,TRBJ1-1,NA,CASSTDRNTEAFF,TGTGCCAGCAGCACGGACAGGAACACTGAAGCTTTCTTT
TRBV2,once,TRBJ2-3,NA,CASSGAATDTQYF,TGTGCCAGCAGTGGAGCGGCTACAGATACGCAGTATTTT
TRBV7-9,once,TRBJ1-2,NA,CASSLEPYGYTF,TGTGCCAGCAGCTTGGAACCGTATGGCTACACCTTC
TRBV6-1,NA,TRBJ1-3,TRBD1,CASIRQGATGNTIYF,TGTGCCAGCATAAGGCAGGGGGCAACTGGAAACACCATATATTTT
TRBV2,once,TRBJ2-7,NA,CASSEAALGPDEQYF,TGTGCCAGCAGTGAAGCGGCGTTGGGACCGGACGAGCAGTACTTC
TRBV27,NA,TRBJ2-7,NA,CASSLSYSYEQYF,TGTGCCAGCAGTTTATCGTACTCGTACGAGCAGTACTTC
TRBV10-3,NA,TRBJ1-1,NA,CAISDGLGTEAFF,TGTGCCATCAGTGATGGCCTCGGGACTGAAGCTTTCTTT
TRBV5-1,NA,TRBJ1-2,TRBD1,CASSLQGTGGSYGYTF,TGCGCCAGCAGCTTGCAGGGGACAGGGGGTTCCTATGGCTACACCTTC
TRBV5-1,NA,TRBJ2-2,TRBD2,CASSLPGTSGTGELFF,TGCGCCAGCAGCTTACCCGGGACTAGCGGCACCGGGGAGCTGTTTTTT
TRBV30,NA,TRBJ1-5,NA,CAWSDKARLSNQPQHF,TGTGCCTGGAGCGACAAGGCACGCCTGAGCAATCAGCCCCAGCATTTT
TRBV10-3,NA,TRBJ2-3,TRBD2,CAISAGAGGPENTQYF,TGTGCCATCAGTGCGGGGGCGGGGGGCCCGGAAAATACGCAGTATTTT
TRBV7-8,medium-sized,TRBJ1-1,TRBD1,CASSVGTANTEAFF,TGTGCCAGCAGCGTCGGGACAGCAAACACTGAAGCTTTCTTT
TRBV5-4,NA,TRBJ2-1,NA,CASSLDRSNEQFF,TGTGCCAGCAGCTTGGATCGGTCCAATGAGCAGTTCTTC
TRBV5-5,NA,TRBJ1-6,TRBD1,CASSEDRDAPLHF,TGTGCCAGCAGCGAGGACAGGGATGCACCCCTCCACTTT
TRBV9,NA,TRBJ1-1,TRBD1,CASSVAGQGWSEAFF,TGTGCCAGCAGCGTAGCCGGACAGGGTTGGTCTGAAGCTTTCTTT
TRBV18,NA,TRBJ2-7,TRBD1,CASSLPGQGYEQYF,TGTGCCAGCTCACTTCCGGGACAGGGCTACGAGCAGTACTTC
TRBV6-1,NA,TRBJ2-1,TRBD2,CASSDLRGSGLNNEQFF,TGTGCCAGCAGTGATCTGCGGGGGAGTGGATTGAACAATGAGCAGTTCTTC